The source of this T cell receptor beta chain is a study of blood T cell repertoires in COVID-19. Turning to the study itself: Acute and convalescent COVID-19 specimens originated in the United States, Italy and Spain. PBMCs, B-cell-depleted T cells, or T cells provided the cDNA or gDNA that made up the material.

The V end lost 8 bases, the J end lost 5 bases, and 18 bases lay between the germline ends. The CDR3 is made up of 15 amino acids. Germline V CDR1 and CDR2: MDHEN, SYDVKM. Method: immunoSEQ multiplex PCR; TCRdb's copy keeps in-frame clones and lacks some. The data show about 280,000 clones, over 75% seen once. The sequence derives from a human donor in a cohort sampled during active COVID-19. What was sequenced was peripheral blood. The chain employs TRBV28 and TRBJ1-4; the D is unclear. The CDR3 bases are TGTGCCAGCCAAGACCGGGGAACAGCGAATGAAAAACTGTTTTTT. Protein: CASQDRGTANEKLFF.